The 22 T cell receptor beta chains listed next were all sequenced from one sample in a study of blood T cell repertoires in COVID-19. The assay was immunoSEQ multiplex PCR, and TCRdb's table has in-frame clones only and misses some. Among 240,000 or so clones listed, 86% were seen once. Input material: peripheral blood. Receptors were obtained from a man between 60 and 75 years old with acute or convalescent COVID-19.

The J gene is TRBJ1-5, the V gene TRBV27; unclear D gene. Trimming pared 5 bases from V and 0 bases from J, leaving 11 bases between. The CDR3 spans 15 residues. The germline gives CDR1 MNHEY, CDR2 SMNVEV (reference sequence). DNA for the CDR3: TGTGCCAGCAGTAGACAAATTGATAGCAATCAGCCCCAGCATTTT. Translating it yields CASSRQIDSNQPQHF.

The V gene is TRBV28, the J gene TRBJ2-5, with 10 bases fitting TRBD2. Germline-derived CDR1 and CDR2 are MDHEN and SYDVKM. V was pared by 1 base and J by 3 bases, with 8 bases of the junction left unmatched. The CDR3 is made up of 17 amino acids. The CDR3 region is CASSLLGRTSGKETQYF. CDR3 bases: TGTGCCAGCAGTTTATTAGGCCGGACTAGCGGCAAAGAGACCCAGTACTTC.

This clone was seen a handful of times. V and J are TRBV19 and TRBJ1-5; TRBD1 matches 10 bases. Germline V CDR1 and CDR2: LNHDA, SQIVND (reference sequence). CDR3 length: 16 amino acids. Trimming cost V 2 bases and J 2 bases; bases outside gene matches: 3. CDR3 DNA: TGTGCCAGTAGTATAAACGGACAGGGGGGCAATCAGCCCCAGCATTTT. It translates to CASSINGQGGNQPQHF. Using reference TRBV19 and TRBJ1-5 for the parts outside the CDR3, the full variable domain is DGGITQSPKYLFRKEGQNVTLSCEQNLNHDAMYWYRQDPGQGLRLIYYSQIVNDFQKGDIAEGYSVSREKKESFPLTVTSAQKNPTAFYLCASSINGQGGNQPQHFGDGTRLSIL.

This clone was counted only a few times. The V call is TRBV9, the J call TRBJ2-2, with D possibly being TRBD1 (6 bases). The CDR3 runs 13 residues. Germline CDR1 is SGDLS and CDR2 is YYNGEE. Trimming pared 3 bases from V and 5 bases from J, leaving 8 bases between. CDR3 loop: CASSETGTGELFF. CDR3 nucleotides: TGTGCCAGCAGCGAGACAGGAACCGGGGAGCTGTTTTTT.

This clone was counted between two and nine times. This chain uses TRBV28 with TRBJ1-5, with TRBD1 matching 7 bases. CDR3 size: 15 residues. The V and J ends lost 4 bases and 6 bases, in that order; junction bases with no gene match: 9. The V gene's germline CDR1 is MDHEN and CDR2 SYDVKM. In DNA, the CDR3 is TGTGCCAGCAGTTGGATACAGGGGTCGCCTCAGCCCCAGCATTTT. This codes for CASSWIQGSPQPQHF. Filled out from reference TRBV28 and TRBJ1-5, the complete variable domain reads DVKVTQSSRYLVKRTGEKVFLECVQDMDHENMFWYRQDPGLGLRLIYFSYDVKMKEKGDIPEGYSVSREKKERFSLILESASTNQTSMYLCASSWIQGSPQPQHFGDGTRLSIL.

J is TRBJ2-2 and V is TRBV11-3, with TRBD2 as a possible D gene (5 bases). Trimming removed 2 bases from V and 2 bases from J, with 12 bases in between. The germline V gene has CDR1 SGHNT and CDR2 YENEEA. The CDR3 totals 16 residues. The CDR3 is CASSLYSSINTGELFF. The CDR3 bases are TGTGCCAGCAGCTTATACTCTAGCATTAACACCGGGGAGCTGTTTTTT. Full variable domain (outside the CDR3, taken from reference TRBV11-3 and TRBJ2-2): EAGVVQSPRYKIIEKKQPVAFWCNPISGHNTLYWYLQNLGQGPELLIRYENEEAVDDSQLPKDRFSAERLKGVDSTLKIQPAELGDSAVYLCASSLYSSINTGELFFGEGSRLTVL.

The chain joins TRBV24-1 to TRBJ2-1, with 13 bases that match TRBD2. V was pared by 4 bases and J by 5 bases, with 4 bases of the junction left unmatched. Germline CDR1 and CDR2: KGHDR and SFDVKD. The CDR3 consists of 16 residues. The DNA of the CDR3 is TGTGCCACCAGTGACCCGGGACTAGCGGGACACAATGAGCAGTTCTTC. Protein sequence: CATSDPGLAGHNEQFF.

The V and J genes are TRBV5-1 and TRBJ1-1; D perhaps matches TRBD1 (5 bases). CDR3 length: 15 residues. V lost 0 bases and J 5 bases, leaving 14 bases between the germline ends. CDR1 SGHRS and CDR2 YFSETQ come from the germline V gene. The CDR3 protein is CASSLGDSLVTEAFF. In nucleotides, the CDR3 is TGCGCCAGCAGCTTGGGCGACAGTCTTGTGACTGAAGCTTTCTTT.

This clone was observed once. The V and J genes are TRBV11-3 and TRBJ2-7; D is possibly TRBD1 (5 bases). V lost 1 base and J 1 base, leaving 8 bases between the germline ends. In germline, CDR1 is SGHNT, CDR2 YENEEA. The CDR3 is 14 amino acids. CDR3 coding DNA: TGTGCCAGCAGCTTAGGACAGTTATCCTACGAGCAGTACTTC. It translates to CASSLGQLSYEQYF.

This clone was counted once. The chain recombines TRBV28 with TRBJ1-2, with D perhaps TRBD1 (6 bases). CDR1 MDHEN and CDR2 SYDVKM come from the germline V gene. V lost 1 base to trimming and J lost 2 bases, with 8 bases between them. This CDR3 contains 14 residues. The CDR3 is CASSLLGANYGYTF. The CDR3 nucleotides read TGTGCCAGCAGTTTATTGGGGGCGAACTATGGCTACACCTTC.

This chain uses TRBV19 with TRBJ2-2, with D possibly TRBD2 on 5 matching bases. This CDR3 spans 15 amino acids. Trimming cost V 0 bases and J 4 bases, with 9 bases left between them. Germline V gene data show CDR1 as LNHDA and CDR2 as SQIVND (reference sequence). This CDR3 reads CASSIEEGSTGELFF. CDR3 bases: TGTGCCAGTAGTATAGAAGAAGGGAGCACCGGGGAGCTGTTTTTT.

The chain uses TRBV29-1 and TRBJ2-2; D is perhaps TRBD1 (6 bases). CDR1 and CDR2 from the germline V gene are SQVTM and ANQGSEA. The CDR3 is made up of 14 amino acids. The V end was cut by 8 bases, the J end by 4 bases, with 17 bases between. CDR3 region: CSPPDSPPTGELFF. CDR3 sequence (DNA): TGCAGCCCTCCGGACAGCCCCCCCACCGGGGAGCTGTTTTTT.

This chain uses TRBV7-2 with TRBJ2-6; D may be TRBD1 (6 bases). The CDR3 spans 16 residues. With 2 bases removed from V and 0 bases from J, the gap between germline ends came to 8 bases. Germline CDR1 SGHTA, CDR2 FQGNSA. The CDR3 loop is CASSLIGGSGANVLTF. The CDR3 nucleotides read TGTGCCAGCAGCTTAATAGGGGGCTCTGGGGCCAACGTCCTGACTTTC. The full variable domain, its missing parts supplied by reference TRBV7-2 and TRBJ2-6, is GAGVSQSPSNKVTEKGKDVELRCDPISGHTALYWYRQSLGQGLEFLIYFQGNSAPDKSGLPSDRFSAERTGGSVSTLTIQRTQQEDSAVYLCASSLIGGSGANVLTFGAGSRLTVL.

The chain recombines TRBV3-1 (or the pseudogene TRBV3-2) with TRBJ1-6; no clear D. V lost 5 bases, J lost 2 bases, and 16 bases lay in between. This CDR3 has 17 residues. CDR1 LGHDT and CDR2 YNNKEL come from the germline V gene (reference sequence). Here the CDR3 reads CASSFMRVPPYNSPLHF. CDR3 sequence (DNA): TGTGCCAGCAGCTTCATGAGGGTGCCCCCCTATAATTCACCCCTCCACTTT.

This sequence joins TRBV10-3 and TRBJ2-7, with no clear D. The CDR3 covers 15 residues. CDR1 and CDR2 from the germline V gene are ENHRY and SYGVKD. The ends were cut back, 3 bases at V and 0 bases at J, with 12 bases in the middle. The CDR3 region has the DNA TGTGCCATCAGTGAAGAGGATGAAAGCTCCTACGAGCAGTACTTC. Its translation: CAISEEDESSYEQYF.

This chain connects TRBV4-3 to TRBJ1-6; 8 nucleotides align to TRBD1. The CDR3 is 14 residues long. Germline V gene sequence: CDR1 LGHNA, CDR2 YSLEER. V lost 3 bases and J lost 10; bases outside the gene matches: 5. CDR3 DNA: TGCGCCAGCAGCCACCAGACAGGGGACTCACCCCTCCACTTT. Protein: CASSHQTGDSPLHF.

This sequence joins TRBV7-3 and TRBJ1-1, with 11 nucleotides matching TRBD1. The length of the CDR3 is 18 residues. Unmatched junction bases numbered 7, after V lost 0 bases and J lost 1 base. Germline assignment: CDR1 SGHTA and CDR2 FQGTGA. CDR3 residues: CASSLTSLGTGGNTEAFF. The CDR3 DNA reads as TGTGCCAGCAGCTTAACGAGTCTGGGGACAGGGGGGAACACTGAAGCTTTCTTT.

The chain uses TRBV15 and TRBJ2-3, with a possible D match to TRBD2 (5 bases). Germline lookup yields CDR1 LNHNV and CDR2 YYDKDF (reference sequence). Trimming took off 3 bases at V and 4 bases at J, with 14 bases between the two ends. This CDR3 is 15 amino acids long. The CDR3 loop reads CATSSAAGWADTQYF. The CDR3 bases are TGTGCCACCAGCAGTGCGGCGGGCTGGGCAGATACGCAGTATTTT.

Remarks on this clone: At the DNA level, this CDR3 is encoded by other sequences in the same sample as well. The rearrangement links TRBV5-1 to TRBJ2-3; a weak D match, TRBD1 (6 bases). CDR3 length: 14 residues. Germline V gene data show CDR1 as SGHRS and CDR2 as YFSETQ. Trimming removed 4 bases at V and 1 base at J, with 10 bases between. For the CDR3, the DNA is TGCGCCAGCAGCCTTCGACAGGGCACAGATACGCAGTATTTT. Residues: CASSLRQGTDTQYF.

The chain couples TRBV7-2 to TRBJ1-2; the match to TRBD1 covers 8 bases. Germline V gene lookup returns CDR1 SGHTA and CDR2 FQGNSA. J lost 3 bases, V lost 5 bases, and 5 bases had no gene match. The CDR3 sequence is 14 residues long. Here the CDR3 DNA reads TGTGCCAGCAGCAACCGACAGGGGTACTATGGCTACACCTTC. Amino acid sequence: CASSNRQGYYGYTF.

This sequence joins TRBV27 and TRBJ1-4, with D unclear. V was pared by 0 bases and J by 7 bases, with 21 bases between. Germline V gene data show CDR1 as MNHEY and CDR2 as SMNVEV (reference sequence). The CDR3 covers 18 residues. Here the CDR3 reads CASSLSAISGVVGEKLFF. CDR3 nucleotide sequence: TGTGCCAGCAGTTTATCGGCCATCAGCGGGGTTGTAGGTGAAAAACTGTTTTTT.

This clone was seen once. V gene TRBV29-1 combines with J gene TRBJ1-4; TRBD1 aligns across 8 bases. The CDR3 covers 12 residues. V shed 7 bases and J 6 bases; nucleotides not matched to a gene: 4. Germline V gene data show CDR1 as SQVTM and CDR2 as ANQGSEA. The CDR3 nucleotides are TGCAGCGCCCGGGACAGGCATGAAAAACTGTTTTTT. Translated: CSARDRHEKLFF.